These T cell receptor beta chains were read from a single sample in a study of metastatic and nonmetastatic thyroid tumors. TCRdb reanalyzed the PCR reads with MiXCR. This sample has about 21,000 clones, with about 31% found just once. Sequenced input: adjacent normal tissue. Receptor source: a female donor with papillary thyroid cancer or a benign thyroid nodule (not recorded which). Some clones in this sample may be carry-over from other donors' samples. CDR3s include the opening cysteine and the closing phenylalanine or tryptophan. The D gene is left open where the match is weak. Only some rows state a clone size, as once, few, many or a class for expanded clones.

D gene: .; clone size: many; J gene: TRBJ1-5; V gene: TRBV30; CDR3 protein: CALRQGAQPQHF; CDR3 DNA: TGTGCCCTCCGGCAGGGTGCCCAGCCCCAGCATTTT
D gene: .; clone size: .; J gene: TRBJ2-5; V gene: TRBV20-1; CDR3 protein: CSARGGGSFPTQYF; CDR3 DNA: TGCAGTGCTAGAGGTGGGGGCTCTTTTCCGACCCAGTACTTC
D gene: TRBD2; clone size: few; J gene: TRBJ2-1; V gene: TRBV11-3; CDR3 protein: CASRTSGYNEQFF; CDR3 DNA: TGTGCCAGCCGGACTAGCGGCTACAATGAGCAGTTCTTC
D gene: TRBD1; clone size: .; J gene: TRBJ2-2; V gene: TRBV30; CDR3 protein: CAWTREGGTHHTGELFF; CDR3 DNA: TGTGCCTGGACACGGGAAGGGGGCACCCACCACACCGGGGAGCTGTTTTTT
D gene: TRBD1; clone size: .; J gene: TRBJ2-7; V gene: TRBV19; CDR3 protein: CASSSRETGADEQYF; CDR3 DNA: TGTGCCAGTAGTAGTCGTGAGACAGGGGCTGACGAGCAGTACTTC
D gene: TRBD2; clone size: few; J gene: TRBJ2-1; V gene: TRBV7-3; CDR3 protein: CASSLGLANEQFF; CDR3 DNA: TGTGCCAGCAGCTTGGGACTAGCGAATGAGCAGTTCTTC
D gene: .; clone size: few; J gene: TRBJ2-1; V gene: TRBV6-1; CDR3 protein: CASRHWDEQFF; CDR3 DNA: TGTGCCAGTCGCCATTGGGATGAGCAGTTCTTC
D gene: .; clone size: .; J gene: TRBJ1-4; V gene: TRBV4-1; CDR3 protein: CASSDYSDEKLFF; CDR3 DNA: TGCGCCAGCAGCGACTACAGTGATGAAAAACTGTTTTTT
D gene: TRBD1; clone size: few; J gene: TRBJ1-1; V gene: TRBV2; CDR3 protein: CAIRRQGMPEAFF; CDR3 DNA: TGTGCCATCCGAAGACAGGGAATGCCTGAAGCTTTCTTT
D gene: .; clone size: few; J gene: TRBJ2-6; V gene: TRBV4-1; CDR3 protein: CASSQDREAGGRGANVLTF; CDR3 DNA: TGCGCCAGCAGCCAAGATAGAGAGGCGGGCGGGCGTGGGGCCAACGTCCTGACTTTC
D gene: TRBD2; clone size: .; J gene: TRBJ2-2; V gene: TRBV28; CDR3 protein: CASLRLAATGELFF; CDR3 DNA: TGTGCCAGCCTCCGACTAGCGGCTACCGGGGAGCTGTTTTTT
D gene: .; clone size: .; J gene: TRBJ1-6; V gene: TRBV5-1; CDR3 protein: CASSVGAENSPLHF; CDR3 DNA: TGCGCCAGCAGCGTGGGGGCAGAAAATTCACCCCTCCACTTT
D gene: .; clone size: .; J gene: TRBJ1-5; V gene: TRBV12-3/TRBV12-4; CDR3 protein: CASTWTWGSNQPQHF; CDR3 DNA: TGTGCCAGCACCTGGACATGGGGTAGCAACCAGCCCCAGCATTTT
D gene: TRBD2; clone size: .; J gene: TRBJ2-7; V gene: TRBV5-1; CDR3 protein: CASSPWTSDSYGQYF; CDR3 DNA: TGCGCCAGCAGCCCATGGACTAGCGACTCCTACGGGCAGTACTTC
D gene: .; clone size: many; J gene: TRBJ1-2; V gene: TRBV19; CDR3 protein: CASSPDLSITGYTF; CDR3 DNA: TGTGCCAGTAGTCCCGACCTCTCTATTACTGGCTACACCTTC
D gene: TRBD1; clone size: .; J gene: TRBJ2-2; V gene: TRBV6-4; CDR3 protein: CASSVGTGGTGELFF; CDR3 DNA: TGTGCCAGCAGTGTTGGGACAGGGGGCACCGGGGAGCTGTTTTTT
D gene: TRBD2; clone size: .; J gene: TRBJ2-3; V gene: TRBV11-2; CDR3 protein: CASSLVSLSGRTDTQYF; CDR3 DNA: TGTGCCAGCAGCTTAGTTTCACTCAGCGGGAGGACAGATACGCAGTATTTT
D gene: .; clone size: .; J gene: TRBJ2-6; V gene: TRBV12-3/TRBV12-4; CDR3 protein: CASSFSSGANVLTF; CDR3 DNA: TGTGCCAGCAGTTTTAGTTCTGGGGCCAACGTCCTGACTTTC
D gene: .; clone size: many; J gene: TRBJ2-7; V gene: TRBV5-8; CDR3 protein: CASSFSILAGYEQYF; CDR3 DNA: TGTGCCAGCAGCTTCAGTATACTAGCAGGCTACGAGCAGTACTTC
D gene: .; clone size: .; J gene: TRBJ2-3; V gene: TRBV6-2/TRBV6-3; CDR3 protein: CASSYISGRTQYF; CDR3 DNA: TGTGCCAGCAGTTATATCTCCGGCAGAACGCAGTATTTT
D gene: .; clone size: .; J gene: TRBJ2-7; V gene: TRBV12-3/TRBV12-4; CDR3 protein: CASIPTRPRPYEKYF; CDR3 DNA: TGTGCCAGCATTCCAACCCGCCCTCGCCCCTACGAGAAGTACTTC
D gene: TRBD1; clone size: .; J gene: TRBJ1-4; V gene: TRBV6-1; CDR3 protein: CASSGTGGRGEKLFF; CDR3 DNA: TGTGCCAGCAGTGGGACAGGGGGAAGAGGTGAAAAACTGTTTTTT
D gene: .; clone size: medium-sized; J gene: TRBJ1-5; V gene: TRBV6-1; CDR3 protein: CASSPYSNQPQHF; CDR3 DNA: TGTGCCAGCAGTCCTTATAGCAATCAGCCCCAGCATTTT
D gene: .; clone size: few; J gene: TRBJ2-7; V gene: TRBV6-1; CDR3 protein: CASSLEYEQYF; CDR3 DNA: TGTGCCAGCAGTCTAGAATACGAGCAGTACTTC
D gene: TRBD2; clone size: many; J gene: TRBJ2-5; V gene: TRBV7-9; CDR3 protein: CASSRGTSGTETQYF; CDR3 DNA: TGTGCCAGCAGCCGCGGGACTAGCGGTACAGAGACCCAGTACTTC
D gene: TRBD1; clone size: many; J gene: TRBJ1-5; V gene: TRBV9; CDR3 protein: CASSGDRLRNQPQHF; CDR3 DNA: TGTGCCAGCAGCGGGGACAGGCTTAGGAATCAGCCCCAGCATTTT
D gene: .; clone size: few; J gene: TRBJ1-6; V gene: TRBV12-3/TRBV12-4; CDR3 protein: CASRPGADSYNSPLHF; CDR3 DNA: TGTGCCAGCAGACCAGGGGCGGACTCCTATAATTCACCCCTCCACTTT
D gene: .; clone size: many; J gene: TRBJ2-5; V gene: TRBV15; CDR3 protein: CATSRDRGAQETQYF; CDR3 DNA: TGTGCCACCAGCAGAGATCGAGGGGCTCAAGAGACCCAGTACTTC
D gene: .; clone size: .; J gene: TRBJ2-1; V gene: TRBV6-4; CDR3 protein: CASSESSGGGNEQFF; CDR3 DNA: TGTGCCAGCAGTGAATCTAGCGGAGGGGGCAATGAGCAGTTCTTC
D gene: TRBD2; clone size: medium-sized; J gene: TRBJ2-7; V gene: TRBV6-5; CDR3 protein: CASSFKGLAGGRSYEQYF; CDR3 DNA: TGTGCCAGCAGTTTTAAGGGACTAGCGGGGGGGCGCTCCTACGAGCAGTACTTC
D gene: TRBD1; clone size: few; J gene: TRBJ1-2; V gene: TRBV12-3/TRBV12-4; CDR3 protein: CASSAGTGDGYTF; CDR3 DNA: TGTGCCAGCAGTGCCGGGACAGGCGATGGCTACACCTTC
D gene: TRBD2; clone size: few; J gene: TRBJ2-5; V gene: TRBV28; CDR3 protein: CASSHYGGGRETQYF; CDR3 DNA: TGTGCCAGCAGCCATTACGGGGGGGGGCGAGAGACCCAGTACTTC
D gene: .; clone size: .; J gene: TRBJ1-2; V gene: TRBV30; CDR3 protein: CAWTGGVVDGYTF; CDR3 DNA: TGTGCCTGGACCGGGGGAGTAGTCGACGGCTACACCTTC
D gene: .; clone size: few; J gene: TRBJ1-3; V gene: TRBV6-1; CDR3 protein: CASRPQGDGNTIYF; CDR3 DNA: TGTGCCAGCAGACCCCAGGGAGACGGAAACACCATATATTTT
D gene: .; clone size: .; J gene: TRBJ2-6; V gene: TRBV13; CDR3 protein: CASSRGLIGLDSGANVLTF; CDR3 DNA: TGTGCCAGCAGCCGCGGGCTTATCGGTCTTGACTCTGGGGCCAACGTCCTGACTTTC
D gene: TRBD1; clone size: few; J gene: TRBJ2-4; V gene: TRBV19; CDR3 protein: CATGTGKNIQYF; CDR3 DNA: TGTGCCACCGGGACAGGGAAAAACATTCAGTACTTC
D gene: .; clone size: .; J gene: TRBJ2-7; V gene: TRBV7-8; CDR3 protein: CASSLGGVGYEQYF; CDR3 DNA: TGTGCCAGCAGCTTAGGAGGGGTAGGCTACGAGCAGTACTTC
D gene: .; clone size: many; J gene: TRBJ2-1; V gene: TRBV7-9; CDR3 protein: CASSFTGIHEQFF; CDR3 DNA: TGTGCCAGCAGTTTCACAGGGATCCATGAGCAGTTCTTC
D gene: TRBD2; clone size: .; J gene: TRBJ2-1; V gene: TRBV27; CDR3 protein: CASSSTLAGGTPSYNEQFF; CDR3 DNA: TGTGCCAGCAGTTCGACCCTGGCGGGAGGCACTCCCTCCTACAATGAGCAGTTCTTC
D gene: .; clone size: .; J gene: TRBJ2-2; V gene: TRBV7-3; CDR3 protein: CASSSPTTGELFF; CDR3 DNA: TGTGCCAGCAGCTCGCCCACCACCGGTGAGCTGTTTTTT
D gene: TRBD1; clone size: few; J gene: TRBJ1-1; V gene: TRBV6-1; CDR3 protein: CASRTYRGWTGAFF; CDR3 DNA: TGTGCCAGCAGAACCTACAGGGGTTGGACTGGAGCTTTCTTT
D gene: TRBD2; clone size: medium-sized; J gene: TRBJ2-5; V gene: TRBV6-1; CDR3 protein: CASSVGLAGGIGETQYF; CDR3 DNA: TGTGCCAGCAGTGTGGGTCTAGCGGGGGGAATTGGGGAGACCCAGTACTTC
D gene: TRBD2; clone size: .; J gene: TRBJ2-7; V gene: TRBV11-2; CDR3 protein: CASKGRDYEQYF; CDR3 DNA: TGTGCCAGCAAAGGGAGGGACTACGAGCAGTACTTC
D gene: .; clone size: .; J gene: TRBJ2-7; V gene: TRBV12-3/TRBV12-4; CDR3 protein: CASTMGYSYEQYF; CDR3 DNA: TGTGCCAGCACCATGGGTTACTCCTACGAGCAGTACTTC
D gene: .; clone size: many; J gene: TRBJ1-4; V gene: TRBV5-1; CDR3 protein: CASSWGPGEKLFF; CDR3 DNA: TGCGCCAGCAGCTGGGGGCCTGGTGAAAAACTGTTTTTT
D gene: .; clone size: many; J gene: TRBJ1-1; V gene: TRBV7-9; CDR3 protein: CASSLGGTTEAFF; CDR3 DNA: TGTGCCAGCAGCTTGGGAGGTACGACTGAAGCTTTCTTT
D gene: TRBD1; clone size: medium-sized; J gene: TRBJ1-3; V gene: TRBV10-3; CDR3 protein: CATGGNGNTIYF; CDR3 DNA: TGTGCCACAGGGGGAAATGGAAACACCATATATTTT
D gene: .; clone size: .; J gene: TRBJ2-7; V gene: TRBV20-1; CDR3 protein: CSAKGGHSYEQYF; CDR3 DNA: TGCAGTGCTAAAGGGGGACACTCCTACGAGCAGTACTTC
D gene: .; clone size: few; J gene: TRBJ1-4; V gene: TRBV6-1; CDR3 protein: CASSVGEGKWEKLFF; CDR3 DNA: TGTGCCAGCAGCGTAGGCGAGGGCAAGTGGGAAAAACTGTTTTTT
D gene: TRBD1; clone size: medium-sized; J gene: TRBJ2-7; V gene: TRBV12-3/TRBV12-4; CDR3 protein: CASSLQRQGRSYEQYF; CDR3 DNA: TGTGCCAGCAGTTTACAACGACAGGGGCGTTCCTACGAGCAGTACTTC
D gene: .; clone size: few; J gene: TRBJ2-3; V gene: TRBV2; CDR3 protein: CASSRTRGDTDTQYF; CDR3 DNA: TGTGCCAGCAGTAGAACTAGGGGAGACACAGATACGCAGTATTTT
D gene: .; clone size: .; J gene: TRBJ1-3; V gene: TRBV18; CDR3 protein: CASSPRGASSGNTIYF; CDR3 DNA: TGTGCCAGCTCACCACGGGGGGCGAGCTCTGGAAACACCATATATTTT
D gene: TRBD2; clone size: few; J gene: TRBJ2-7; V gene: TRBV6-2/TRBV6-3; CDR3 protein: CASSPWGTSPPTEQYF; CDR3 DNA: TGTGCCAGCAGCCCCTGGGGGACTAGCCCTCCTACCGAGCAGTACTTC